This TCR beta chain was recorded in a study of cytomegalovirus exposure and HLA in healthy donors listed by TCRdb under 2017. For the wider study: An earlier analysis of 587 of the donors reported 250 to 350 Gb of sequence data and roughly 110 million unique TCR beta sequences from about 179 million T cells. The study combined high-throughput TCR immunosequencing, statistical association of individual TCRs with disease status, and machine learning to predict cytomegalovirus infection status. In addition to the first cohort of about 650 subjects, a separate validation cohort of approximately 130 different subjects was used. An earlier analysis of several hundred of the donors used high-throughput TCR beta sequencing to judge whether each TCR beta V gene segment behaved as functional or pseudogenic. A later analysis re-examined previously published TCR beta repertoires from roughly 650 donors and added high-resolution HLA genotyping to investigate patterns of TCR occurrence. The study aimed to test whether signatures of past pathogen exposure could be identified by cataloging public T cell receptors. Donor age, sex, ethnicity and CMV serostatus were compiled alongside the repertoire data. All discovery cohort repertoires had been generated on a single sequencing platform. HLA typing included class I and class II loci at four-digit resolution. Roughly 5 DR-DQ haplotypes were treated as single units for association and clustering because of strong linkage in the cohort. Typing coverage differed by locus: A, B, C, DRB1 and DQB1 were typed in roughly 620-630 donors, DQA1 in about 550, DPA1 in nearly 610, and DPB1 in 472. A later genetic analysis took genome-wide SNP genotypes for about three fifths of the 666 donors and used that subset as a discovery cohort. Around 330 gigabases of sequencing data and around 88 million unique TCR sequences made up an early release that covered about 640 HLA-typed donors. The study profiled the T cell repertoires of approximately 700 subjects by immunosequencing and related them to cytomegalovirus serostatus. Among about 390 genotyped donors of the cohort, an average of roughly 240,000 unique TCR beta nucleotide sequences were sequenced per donor, 15% to 20% of them non-productive. In the later analysis, no new phenotypic data were used to find candidate immune exposures; instead, reliance was placed on TCR beta sequences and their occurrence across donors. The genetic ancestry cluster associated with self-reported Caucasian donors included over 65% of the 398 genotyped donors.

Regarding this clone: It lacks a known antigen. Base qualities were left out, and no much larger clone turns up one base away.

Libraries were built with the immunoSEQ multiplex PCR assay. For the multiplex PCR, a mixture combining 60 forward primers for TCR Vbeta segments and 13 reverse primers for TCR Jbeta segments was used. Amplification of the CDR3 region of rearranged TCR beta genes was performed with a multiplex PCR assay on genomic DNA. The amplified TCR beta libraries were sequenced on the Illumina HiSeq System as 87-base-pair reads. The original methods were these. In a later analysis, tens of millions of unique TCR beta chains were counted across the 650 to 750 repertoires, and roughly 10 million of these chains were shared by at least two donors. Raw reads were error-corrected and collapsed into unique sequences by a nearest-neighbor algorithm in which closely related sequences were merged to remove PCR and sequencing errors. V, D and J gene segments were assigned by aligning CDR3 sequences to IMGT reference sequences. Each retained sequence needed at least a six-nucleotide match to both a V gene segment and a J gene segment. Rearrangements were classified as productive when the CDR3 lacked stop codons and remained in frame with V and J, and all other rearrangements were classified as non-productive. CDR3 was defined by IMGT convention, running from the second conserved V-encoded cysteine to the conserved J-encoded phenylalanine. Sequences without an unambiguous match to a single V gene segment were excluded from the earlier analysis of a few hundred of the donors. In an earlier analysis of approximately 590 of the donors, a V segment was called functional when productive rearrangements were above 56.7%, and segregating when the standard deviation between donors exceeded 5%. A statistical classification framework was developed to diagnose cytomegalovirus status using the catalog of TCR beta chain sequences. In a later analysis, TCR nucleotide sequences were compared against IMGT/GENE-DB human TR gene sequences so that V and J genes could be assigned. The TCRdist pipeline was used in a later analysis to assign CDR3 sequences and most-parsimonious VDJ recombination scenarios. A later analysis defined each TCR beta chain by its CDR3 amino acid sequence plus V-gene family, and excluded reads lacking a unique V-gene family. A later analysis removed 500 to 650 highly shared, low-generation-probability nucleotide sequences to deal with suspected cross-contamination and a sequencing artifact. In a later analysis, a clonal expansion index for each public chain was calculated from normalized within-repertoire ranks of inferred template counts. Generation probabilities in a later analysis came from a VDJ recombination model fitted to out-of-frame rearrangements, and those results were checked against IGoR. Hypergeometric tests were used in a later analysis to score TCR-TCR, TCR-HLA and TCR-CMV co-occurrence, with a repertoire-size bias correction applied to the TCR pairs. False discovery rates were estimated in a later analysis by permuting HLA or CMV assignments 20 times. In a later analysis, co-occurring TCRs were grouped using DBSCAN, with TCRdist sequence similarity added in when clustering inside HLA-allele-positive subsets. For co-occurrence clustering, repertoires with fewer than 30,000 or more than 120,000 public chains were excluded, along with about five repertoires with anomalous nucleotide sharing. TCRdb re-hosts the immuneACCESS table, in-frame sequences only. Its copies lack some clones; in the studies checked, an unresolved V gene accounts for under half of them, and the cause for the rest is not known. The DNA was the basis for D and trimming; V, J and clone size are from that table. The table for this sample lists about 140,000 clones; 70% to 75% of them were counted only once. The ten largest clonotypes hold around 1.4% of the sample.

The cohort was made up of 666 healthy bone marrow donors. At the time of sampling, all cohort members were nominally healthy, though unrecorded immune exposures were likely present. The donor was CMV seronegative and belonged to the group of 352 seronegative cohort members. Each donor provided a peripheral blood sample, and peripheral blood mononuclear cells were used for TCR beta sequencing. Genomic DNA extraction from the blood cell samples was performed with the Qiagen DNeasy Blood Extraction Kit. Including cysteine and phenylalanine, the CDR3 has 13 amino acids. Solely the CDR3 DNA is kept, with 39 bases framed from the first base. The V and J ends are trimmed by 6 bases and 8 bases, leaving 14 bases between them. Looking up the germline V gene yields CDR1 LGHNT and CDR2 FRNRAP. Paper-wide results and their limitations: A later genetic analysis associated a missense DCLRE1C variant with V-gene and J-gene trimming of TCR beta chains, and an independent cohort replicated the association. A further reported finding was that TCR beta sequences accurately predicted the HLA-A and HLA-B alleles for most subjects in the first cohort. At a false discovery rate of 0.05, a later analysis linked 15,000 to 20,000 TCR beta sequences to specific HLA alleles. The only immune exposure information available for the cohort was CMV serostatus. Three of the identified cytomegalovirus-associated TCR beta chains were confirmed in vitro to be specific for cytomegalovirus antigens. Because HLA typing was missing for some donors at each locus, association tests included only the typed subset. Because the 87-base-pair reads could not distinguish some IMGT-functional V segments, including TRBV6-2 and TRBV6-3, those segments were excluded. Correlated functional status among segregating V segments might reflect linkage disequilibrium, but an unknown experimental factor could not be ruled out. Broadly in line with IMGT annotations, most TCR beta V segments showed up in productive rearrangements about 87% or about 30% of the time in an earlier analysis of several hundred of the donors. A later genetic analysis reported fewer N-insertions in productive TCRs among donors in an Asian-associated ancestry cluster than the roughly 620-donor mean. According to a later analysis, TCR association rates differed among HLA loci, with DRB1 alleles showing the most associated TCRs and HLA-C alleles showing the fewest. A total of some 180 TCR beta chains were listed by the study as associated with cytomegalovirus. According to a later analysis, parvovirus B19, influenza, CMV and Epstein-Barr virus appeared linked to several top co-occurrence clusters. In a later analysis, HLA-associated TCR beta chains were found to be more clonally expanded and to have lower generation probabilities than equally common non-associated chains. Assigning TCR associations to individual alleles was difficult when HLA alleles, especially DR and DQ, strongly co-occurred. Because counts were too low, some 17 rarely observed V segments, including chromosome 9 orphons, were left out of the earlier analysis of roughly 600 of the donors. The presence/absence analyses assumed that sequencing depth was roughly uniform across donors, and that assumption may not be true. The sequencing pipeline was judged likely to have produced a cluster of highly shared sequence variants as a technical artifact. Most TCR sequences were seen in very few donors, while some public TCRs were found in many individuals. This cohort had only TCR beta chains sequenced, and the lack of alpha or paired-chain data limited which features could be detected. The authors suggested that the approach could potentially be extended to other disease states and immunological phenotypes. Cytomegalovirus status was reported to be diagnosed by the classifier with high specificity and sensitivity in both the original and validation cohorts. Most CMV-associated TCR beta chains appeared to be HLA-restricted in a later analysis, and the HLA associations seemed to be driven largely by CMV exposure.

This TCR was recovered from a woman in her thirties or forties in good health and CMV-seronegative. The chain uses TRBV12-5 and TRBJ2-1; the D gene is perhaps TRBD2, on 6 matching bases. Sequencing was carried out using PBMCs. The CDR3 region: CASGPGVAHEQFF. The nucleotide sequence is given as TGTGCTAGTGGGCCGGGAGTAGCCCATGAGCAGTTCTTC.